The 31 T cell receptor beta chains given below trace back to one sample, sequenced in a study of cytomegalovirus exposure and HLA in healthy donors. Primers: 60 Vbeta forward and 13 Jbeta reverse. The assay was immunoSEQ multiplex PCR, and TCRdb's table has in-frame clones only and misses some. This sample yields roughly 200,000 clones, of which roughly 81% are seen a single time; over 2% belongs to the top ten. Sequencing input: PBMCs. These receptors were obtained from a woman aged 25-40 years in good health and CMV-seropositive.

The V call is TRBV5-8, the J call TRBJ2-1, with TRBD1 identical over 9 bases. The V gene's germline CDR1 is SGHTS and CDR2 YDEGEE. The CDR3 consists of 14 residues. The V and J ends lost 4 bases and 7 bases, in that order; junction bases with no gene match: 6. The CDR3 protein is CASSHRGRLNEQFF. The CDR3 DNA sequence: TGTGCCAGCAGCCACAGGGGGCGACTAAATGAGCAGTTCTTC. Complete variable domain (other parts from reference TRBV5-8 and TRBJ2-1): EAGVTQSPTHLIKTRGQQATLRCSPISGHTSVYWYQQALGLGLQFLLWYDEGEERNRGNFPPRFSGRQFPNYSSELNVNALELEDSALYLCASSHRGRLNEQFFGPGTRLTVL.

V gene TRBV18 combines with J gene TRBJ1-5; no definite D call. The V gene's germline CDR1 is KGHSH and CDR2 LQKENI. The CDR3 has 12 residues. V lost 6 bases and J lost 7, with 10 bases in between. The CDR3 loop is CASSVFEQPQHF. CDR3 nucleotides: TGTGCCAGCTCGGTCTTCGAGCAGCCCCAGCATTTT.

V is TRBV10-1 and J is TRBJ2-7; unclear D gene. Per germline, CDR1 WNHNN and CDR2 SYGVQD (reference sequence). The CDR3 sequence is 17 residues long. The germline V and J ends were trimmed by 3 bases and 7 bases, with 25 bases remaining between them. In DNA form, the CDR3 reads TGCGCCAGCAGTGATGACGATTTTGAGACAAAGCTACGTGAGCAGTACTTC. Protein product: CASSDDDFETKLREQYF.

This chain joins TRBV6-1 and TRBJ1-2; weak D call: TRBD1 (5 bases). The CDR3 covers 13 residues. Germline CDR1 reads MNHNS; CDR2 reads SASEGT. Trimming took 3 bases from V and 8 from J, leaving 13 bases between them. CDR3 coding DNA: TGTGCCAGCAGTGAGGTAGGGGTCGGCGGCTACACCTTC. It is translated as CASSEVGVGGYTF.

V and J are TRBV6-6 and TRBJ2-7; 9 nucleotides align to TRBD1. The CDR3 is 15 residues long. V lost 7 bases to trimming and J lost 8 bases; unmatched junction nucleotides: 15. Looked up from germline, CDR1 is MNHNY and CDR2 is SVGAGI (reference sequence). CDR3 loop: CASNRPQTGGYKQYF. DNA for the CDR3: TGTGCCAGCAACCGACCCCAGACAGGGGGTTACAAGCAGTACTTC.

This chain links TRBV15 with TRBJ2-7, with no clear D. Germline CDR1 and CDR2: LNHNV and YYDKDF (reference sequence). Trimming took off 0 bases at V and 2 bases at J, with 11 bases between the two ends. The CDR3 sequence is 15 residues long. The CDR3: CATSREIHSPYEQYF. DNA for the CDR3: TGTGCCACCAGCAGAGAAATTCACAGCCCCTACGAGCAGTACTTC.

This clone has only one observation. The chain links TRBV7-2 to TRBJ1-1, with TRBD1 as a possible D gene (5 bases). Germline loops: CDR1 SGHTA, CDR2 FQGNSA. The V gene lost 2 bases and the J gene lost 4 bases, with 11 bases spanning the gap. The CDR3 spans 14 residues. CDR3 sequence reads: CASSLQGMGTEAFF. CDR3 nucleotide sequence: TGTGCCAGCAGCTTACAGGGTATGGGCACTGAAGCTTTCTTT.

This chain links TRBV5-1 with TRBJ2-3; 12 nucleotides agree with TRBD1. V lost 2 bases and J lost 4; bases outside the gene matches: 5. CDR3 length equals 16 residues. Germline CDR1 is SGHRS and CDR2 is YFSETQ. The DNA of the CDR3 is TGCGCCAGCAGCTTAAGGGACAGGGGGCAGTCAGATACGCAGTATTTT. It codes for CASSLRDRGQSDTQYF.

The V gene is TRBV29-1, the J gene TRBJ1-1, with TRBD1 matching over 8 bases. The CDR3 runs to 13 residues. J lost 4 bases, V lost 7 bases, and 8 bases had no gene match. CDR1 and CDR2 (germline): SQVTM, ANQGSEA. The CDR3 reads CSAGQEWGTEAFF. In DNA, the CDR3 is TGCAGCGCGGGACAGGAGTGGGGCACTGAAGCTTTCTTT.

The V and J genes are TRBV19 and TRBJ2-1, with 10 bases matching TRBD2. Unmatched junction bases numbered 8, after V lost 7 bases and J lost 2 bases. There are 16 residues in the CDR3. Germline CDR1 and CDR2: LNHDA and SQIVND (reference sequence). The CDR3 bases are TGTGCCAGTAAGGATAGCGGGAGGCCCCCCTACAATGAGCAGTTCTTC. Protein sequence: CASKDSGRPPYNEQFF.

This chain joins TRBV5-1 and TRBJ1-4; 9 bases match TRBD1. The V and J ends lost 0 bases and 10 bases, in that order; junction bases with no gene match: 7. This CDR3 has 15 residues. The germline gives CDR1 SGHRS, CDR2 YFSETQ. CDR3 protein: CASSLAATGGGKLFF. CDR3 sequence (DNA): TGCGCCAGCAGCTTGGCCGCAACAGGGGGCGGAAAACTGTTTTTT.

This rearrangement joins TRBV7-2 to TRBJ2-1; D ambiguous. V lost 2 bases, J lost 0 bases, and 8 bases lay in between. The CDR3 sequence is 15 residues long. CDR1 is SGHTA and CDR2 is FQGNSA in the germline V gene. The CDR3 spells CASSLRSSSYNEQFF. The CDR3 nucleotides read TGTGCCAGCAGCTTACGGTCCTCCTCCTACAATGAGCAGTTCTTC. Complete variable domain (other parts from reference TRBV7-2 and TRBJ2-1): GAGVSQSPSNKVTEKGKDVELRCDPISGHTALYWYRQSLGQGLEFLIYFQGNSAPDKSGLPSDRFSAERTGGSVSTLTIQRTQQEDSAVYLCASSLRSSSYNEQFFGPGTRLTVL.

The chain employs TRBV2 and TRBJ2-7; TRBD2 is a possible D gene (5 bases). V shed 8 bases and J shed 0 bases, with 8 bases lying between them. The CDR3 runs to 12 residues. The germline gives CDR1 SNHLY, CDR2 FYNNEI. The DNA of the CDR3 is TGTGCCAGCTCCACTAGCTCCTACGAGCAGTACTTC. Amino acids: CASSTSSYEQYF. Full variable domain (missing parts from reference TRBV2 and TRBJ2-7): EPEVTQTPSHQVTQMGQEVILRCVPISNHLYFYWYRQILGQKVEFLVSFYNNEISEKSEIFDDQFSVERPDGSNFTLKIRSTKLEDSAMYFCASSTSSYEQYFGPGTRLTVT.

This clone was observed once. DNA of the CDR3: TGCGCCAGCAGCCAAGGGGGGCTAGCGGGAGGGCCGGGGGCAGATACGCAGTATTTT. Protein: CASSQGGLAGGPGADTQYF. This chain uses TRBV4-3 with TRBJ2-3; 12 nucleotides line up with TRBD2. Trimming took 1 base from V and 4 from J; bases not matched to a gene: 12. This CDR3 is built from 19 residues. Germline CDR1 reads LGHNA; CDR2 reads YSLEER.

This clone was counted only a few times. The chain combines TRBV2 with TRBJ1-4; TRBD1 is a possible D gene (5 bases). The ends were cut back, 7 bases at V and 4 bases at J, with 16 bases in the middle. The length of the CDR3 is 15 residues. Germline CDR1 and CDR2: SNHLY and FYNNEI. The DNA of the CDR3 is TGTGCCAGCAACTTACTCGGGGGTGATAATGAAAAACTGTTTTTT. It codes for CASNLLGGDNEKLFF.

The chain carries TRBV29-1 and TRBJ2-5; tentative D call: TRBD1 (5 bases). The CDR3 extends over 12 amino acids. CDR1 and CDR2 (germline): SQVTM, ANQGSEA. Trimming pared 7 bases from V and 0 bases from J, leaving 9 bases between. DNA for the CDR3: TGCAGCGCCCGACAGTACCAAGAGACCCAGTACTTC. Translated, it gives CSARQYQETQYF.

The V and J genes are TRBV19 and TRBJ2-2; D not resolved. The germline CDR1 and CDR2 sequences are LNHDA and SQIVND (reference sequence). The CDR3 is 14 residues long. Trimming cost V 8 bases and J 2 bases, with 12 bases left between them. The CDR3 bases are TGTGCCAGTGCCTTTGGCTTCAACACCGGGGAGCTGTTTTTT. Translating it yields CASAFGFNTGELFF.

This clone appeared a few times. V and J are TRBV7-2 and TRBJ2-5; 9 bases are shared with TRBD1. After removal of 0 bases from V and 5 bases from J, the junction contained 7 bases not matched to a gene. The CDR3 loop spans 16 amino acids. In germline, CDR1 is SGHTA, CDR2 FQGNSA. Written as DNA, the CDR3 is TGTGCCAGCAGCTTAGCGGGGACAGGGTCGTTCGAGACCCAGTACTTC. Translation: CASSLAGTGSFETQYF.

The rearrangement uses TRBV21-1 and TRBJ2-2; the table's TRBD2 call for D was not verified on the DNA. TRBV21-1 is annotated as a pseudogene. The CDR3 sequence is 17 residues long. The CDR3 region is CASSKATSGGNTGELFF. The CDR3 DNA is TGTGCCAGCAGCAAAGCTACTAGCGGGGGGAACACCGGGGAGCTGTTTTTT.

The rearrangement joins TRBV7-8 to TRBJ2-7; the D gene is possibly TRBD2 (6 bases). This CDR3 contains 12 residues. Trimming removed 5 bases from V and 12 bases from J, with 17 bases in between. The germline V gene encodes CDR1 SGHVS and CDR2 FQNEAQ. CDR3 nucleotide sequence: TGTGCCAGCAGCCAGTCGGGGACTGAACGGTACTTC. This encodes CASSQSGTERYF.

The chain combines TRBV4-1 with TRBJ2-2; 7 bases fit TRBD2. Germline trimming cut 0 bases from V and 3 bases from J; bases unmatched to any gene: 7. This CDR3 spans 17 amino acids. Germline V gene sequence: CDR1 MGHRA, CDR2 YSYEKL. The CDR3 region is CASSQEGSGRDTGELFF. CDR3 in DNA: TGCGCCAGCAGCCAAGAGGGGTCAGGGAGGGACACCGGGGAGCTGTTTTTT.

This chain links TRBV5-8 with TRBJ1-1, with a tentative D call TRBD1 (6 bases). The CDR3 sequence is 17 residues long. CDR1 is SGHTS and CDR2 is YDEGEE in the germline V gene. V dropped 1 base and J dropped 3 bases, with 19 bases sitting between them. The CDR3 loop is CASSLLGATTWDTEAFF. The DNA for the CDR3 is TGTGCCAGCAGCTTGTTGGGGGCTACCACTTGGGACACTGAAGCTTTCTTT.

The CDR3 reads CAWSSPDWNTEAFF. The CDR3 DNA reads TGTGCCTGGAGTTCTCCCGACTGGAACACTGAAGCTTTCTTT. The V gene is TRBV30, the J gene TRBJ1-1; D remains unclear. Germline loops: CDR1 GTSNPN, CDR2 SVGIG (reference sequence). V lost 2 bases, J lost 1 base, and 11 bases lay in between. This CDR3 has 14 residues.

The chain joins TRBV18 to TRBJ1-5, with 7 positions matching TRBD1. The V segment lost 3 bases and the J segment 2 bases; nucleotides outside the gene matches: 4. The CDR3 length is 15 residues. Germline assignment: CDR1 KGHSH and CDR2 LQKENI. This CDR3 is CASSPQGQGNQPQHF. The CDR3 DNA is TGTGCCAGCTCACCTCAAGGACAGGGCAATCAGCCCCAGCATTTT.

CDR3 loop: CASSPDSDYGYTF. DNA of the CDR3: TGCGCCAGCAGCCCTGACAGCGACTATGGCTACACCTTC. This chain uses TRBV4-3 with TRBJ1-2; a possible D gene is TRBD1 (5 bases). The CDR3 has 13 amino acids. Germline values: CDR1 LGHNA, CDR2 YSLEER. V gave up 4 bases and J gave up 3 bases, with 9 bases separating them.

CDR3 region: CASSSPGQGTYNEQFF. The CDR3 nucleotides are TGTGCCAGCAGCTCCCCGGGACAGGGAACCTACAATGAGCAGTTCTTC. This chain connects TRBV7-2 to TRBJ2-1; 9 bases fit TRBD1. The CDR3 runs to 16 residues. CDR1 SGHTA and CDR2 FQGNSA come from the germline V gene. V dropped 4 bases and J dropped 2; count of bases not matched to a gene: 6.

The count of this clone is one. This rearrangement joins TRBV30 to TRBJ2-7, with 10 bases that match TRBD1. The J segment lost 1 base and the V segment lost 3 bases, leaving 9 bases of the junction unmatched. The length of the CDR3 is 16 residues. The germline CDR1 and CDR2 sequences are GTSNPN and SVGIG (reference sequence). The CDR3 DNA reads TGTGCCTGGAGAGACAGGGGGCCCCCACGGTCCTACGAGCAGTACTTC. The encoded protein is CAWRDRGPPRSYEQYF. The entire variable domain, with the rest obtained from reference TRBV30 and TRBJ2-7, is as follows: SQTIHQWPATLVQPVGSPLSLECTVEGTSNPNLYWYRQAAGRGLQLLFYSVGIGQISSEVPQNLSASRPQDRQFILSSKKLLLSDSGFYLCAWRDRGPPRSYEQYFGPGTRLTVT.

The table lists this clone with a count of one. This rearrangement joins TRBV30 to TRBJ1-6; D is unclear. Trimming stripped 7 bases from V and 10 bases from J, with 11 bases between. The CDR3 extends over 11 amino acids. Germline lookup yields CDR1 GTSNPN and CDR2 SVGIG (reference sequence). The CDR3: CASQRGSPLHF. The DNA of the CDR3 is TGTGCCTCTCAGAGAGGGTCACCCCTCCACTTT.

The chain links TRBV5-5 to TRBJ2-7; a possible D gene is TRBD2 (5 bases). The CDR3 extends over 13 amino acids. V lost 0 bases, J lost 4 bases, and 8 bases lay in between. Germline V gene data show CDR1 as SGHKS and CDR2 as YYEKEE (reference sequence). The CDR3 here is CASSLDPGYEQYF. DNA of the CDR3: TGTGCCAGCAGCTTGGATCCGGGGTACGAGCAGTACTTC.

The chain has TRBV7-3 and TRBJ2-2; 9 nucleotides line up with TRBD1. Trimming removed 6 bases from V and 5 bases from J; junction bases left unmatched: 7. CDR3 length equals 15 residues. Germline CDR1 reads SGHTA; CDR2 reads FQGTGA. The CDR3 region is CASRKDRGRTGELFF. For the CDR3, the DNA is TGTGCCAGCAGAAAGGACAGGGGTCGGACCGGGGAGCTGTTTTTT.

The V and J genes are TRBV7-8 and TRBJ1-2, with a possible D match to TRBD1 (5 bases). CDR1 is SGHVS, CDR2 FQNEAQ, per germline. The CDR3 is 14 amino acids. The germline V and J ends were trimmed by 5 bases and 4 bases, with 14 bases remaining between them. CDR3 region: CASSLQDGLYGYTF. The CDR3 bases are TGTGCCAGCAGCCTACAGGACGGCCTCTATGGCTACACCTTC. Using reference TRBV7-8 and TRBJ1-2 for the parts outside the CDR3, the full variable domain is GAGVSQSPRYKVAKRGQDVALRCDPISGHVSLFWYQQALGQGPEFLTYFQNEAQLDKSGLPSDRFFAERPEGSVSTLKIQRTQQEDSAVYLCASSLQDGLYGYTFGSGTRLTVV.